This TCR beta chain appears in the sequencing data of a study of CD8 T cells in Susac syndrome. This CDR3 region has 15 residues. Trimming took off 1 base at V and 1 base at J, with 9 bases between the two ends. Germline assignment: CDR1 LGHNT and CDR2 FRNRAP. A quantity of about 0.5 to 1 ug RNA underwent reverse transcription using random hexamers. The method of amplification for TCR beta CDR3 was immunoSEQ multiplex PCR, covering 54 Vbeta and 13 Jbeta. TCRdb analysed the immunoSEQ multiplex PCR reads with MiXCR anew, one entry per CDR3 protein. There are about 100,000 distinct CDR3 sequences in the sample; about 93% occur only once, and around 0.32% lies in the top ten. From blood CD8+ and CD4+ T cells, TCR beta sequences were generated. Isolation of CD8+ and CD4+ T cells was performed negatively, whereas enrichment of TEMRA cells was done by FACS.

Sequenced material: CD8+ T cells from PBMCs. The TCR sequence derives from a human donor in good health. V and J are TRBV12-5 and TRBJ2-3; TRBD1 is a possible D gene (5 bases). This CDR3 reads CASGLGKGGTDTQYF. The CDR3 DNA follows: TGTGCTAGTGGTTTGGGAAAAGGGGGCACAGATACGCAGTATTTT.